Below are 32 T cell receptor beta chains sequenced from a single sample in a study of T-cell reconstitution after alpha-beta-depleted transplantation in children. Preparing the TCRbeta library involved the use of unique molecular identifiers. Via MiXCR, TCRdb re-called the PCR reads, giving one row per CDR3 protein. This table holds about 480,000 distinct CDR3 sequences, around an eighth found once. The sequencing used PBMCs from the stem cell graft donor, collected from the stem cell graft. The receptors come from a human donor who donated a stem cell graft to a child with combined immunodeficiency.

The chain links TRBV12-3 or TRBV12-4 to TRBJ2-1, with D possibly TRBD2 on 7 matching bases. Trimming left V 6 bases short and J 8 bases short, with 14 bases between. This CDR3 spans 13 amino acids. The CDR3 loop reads CASRTEGGHEQFF. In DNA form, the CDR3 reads TGTGCCAGCAGGACCGAGGGGGGGCATGAGCAGTTCTTC.

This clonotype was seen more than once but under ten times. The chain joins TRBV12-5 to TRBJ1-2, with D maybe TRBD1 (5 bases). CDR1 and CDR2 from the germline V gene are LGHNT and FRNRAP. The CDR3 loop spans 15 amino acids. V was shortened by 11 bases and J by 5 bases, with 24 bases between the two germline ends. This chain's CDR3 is CASSARQDILYGYTF. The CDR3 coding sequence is TGTGCTTCCTCTGCCAGGCAGGACATTTTATATGGCTACACCTTC.

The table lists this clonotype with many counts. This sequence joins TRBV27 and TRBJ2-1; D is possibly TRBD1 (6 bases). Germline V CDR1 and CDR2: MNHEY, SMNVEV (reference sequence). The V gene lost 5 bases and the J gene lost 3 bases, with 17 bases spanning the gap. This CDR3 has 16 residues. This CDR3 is CASSQVTGPIYNEQFF. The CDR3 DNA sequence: TGTGCCAGCAGTCAGGTGACAGGACCGATCTACAATGAGCAGTTCTTC.

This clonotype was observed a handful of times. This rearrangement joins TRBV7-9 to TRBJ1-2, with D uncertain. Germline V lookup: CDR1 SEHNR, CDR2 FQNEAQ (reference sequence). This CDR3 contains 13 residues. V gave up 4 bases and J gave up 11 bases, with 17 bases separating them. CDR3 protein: CASSWEGDLRYTF. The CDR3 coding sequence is TGTGCCAGCAGCTGGGAGGGTGATTTACGTTACACCTTC.

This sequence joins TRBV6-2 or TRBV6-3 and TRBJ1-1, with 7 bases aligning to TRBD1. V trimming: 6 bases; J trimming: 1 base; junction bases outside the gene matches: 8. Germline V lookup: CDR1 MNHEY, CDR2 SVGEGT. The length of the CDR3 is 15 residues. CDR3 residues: CASRPTGVTNTEAFF. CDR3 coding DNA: TGTGCCAGCAGACCTACAGGGGTAACGAACACTGAAGCTTTCTTT.

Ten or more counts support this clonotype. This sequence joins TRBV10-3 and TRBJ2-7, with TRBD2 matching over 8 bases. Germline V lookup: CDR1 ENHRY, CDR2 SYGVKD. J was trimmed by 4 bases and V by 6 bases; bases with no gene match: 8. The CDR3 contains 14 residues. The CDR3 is CAIRWGLEGYEQYF. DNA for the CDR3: TGTGCCATCAGATGGGGACTAGAAGGTTACGAGCAGTACTTC.

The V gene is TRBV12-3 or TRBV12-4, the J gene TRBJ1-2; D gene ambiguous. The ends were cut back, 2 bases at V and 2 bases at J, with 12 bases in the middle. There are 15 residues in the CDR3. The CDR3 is CASSLSQLGNYGYTF. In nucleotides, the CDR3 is TGTGCCAGCAGTTTAAGCCAGCTCGGAAACTATGGCTACACCTTC.

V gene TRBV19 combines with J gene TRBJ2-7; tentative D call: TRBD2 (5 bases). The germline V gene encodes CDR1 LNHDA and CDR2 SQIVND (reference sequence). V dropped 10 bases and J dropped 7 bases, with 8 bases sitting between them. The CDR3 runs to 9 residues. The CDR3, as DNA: TGTGCCATGACGGGGGAGCAGTACTTC. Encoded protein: CAMTGEQYF.

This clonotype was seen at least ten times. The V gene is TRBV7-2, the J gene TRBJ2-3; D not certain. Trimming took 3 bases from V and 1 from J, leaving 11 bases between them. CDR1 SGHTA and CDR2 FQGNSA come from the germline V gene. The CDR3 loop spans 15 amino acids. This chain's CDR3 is CASSFPLLGTDTQYF. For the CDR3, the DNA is TGTGCCAGCAGCTTCCCTTTGCTAGGCACAGATACGCAGTATTTT.

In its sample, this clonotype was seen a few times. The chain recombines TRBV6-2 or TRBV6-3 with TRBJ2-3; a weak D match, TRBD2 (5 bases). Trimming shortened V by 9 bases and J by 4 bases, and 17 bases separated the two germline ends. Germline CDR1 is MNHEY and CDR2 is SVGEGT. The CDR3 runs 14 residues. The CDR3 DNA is TGTGCCAGGACCGTGGCGCCGCGGGCAGATACGCAGTATTTT. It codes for CARTVAPRADTQYF.

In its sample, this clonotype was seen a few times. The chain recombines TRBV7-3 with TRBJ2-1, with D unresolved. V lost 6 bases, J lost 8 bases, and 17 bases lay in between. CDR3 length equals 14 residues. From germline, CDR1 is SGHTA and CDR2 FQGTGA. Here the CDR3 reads CASRAKPGWYEQFF. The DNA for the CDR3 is TGTGCCAGCAGAGCGAAACCCGGCTGGTATGAGCAGTTCTTC.

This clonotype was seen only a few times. The CDR3 loop is CASGLVGNQPQHF. CDR3 nucleotides: TGTGCCTCCGGGCTGGTGGGCAATCAGCCCCAGCATTTT. The chain links TRBV12-3 or TRBV12-4 to TRBJ1-5, with no clear D. The V and J ends lost 11 bases and 2 bases respectively, with 13 bases between them. CDR3 length: 13 residues.

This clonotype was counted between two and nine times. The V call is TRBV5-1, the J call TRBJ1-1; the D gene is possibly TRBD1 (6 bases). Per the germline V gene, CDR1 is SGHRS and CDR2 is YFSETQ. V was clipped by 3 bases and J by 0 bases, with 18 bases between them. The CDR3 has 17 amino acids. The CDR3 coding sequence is TGCGCCAGCAGCTCGAATATTGACAGGTTCATGAACACTGAAGCTTTCTTT. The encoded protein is CASSSNIDRFMNTEAFF.

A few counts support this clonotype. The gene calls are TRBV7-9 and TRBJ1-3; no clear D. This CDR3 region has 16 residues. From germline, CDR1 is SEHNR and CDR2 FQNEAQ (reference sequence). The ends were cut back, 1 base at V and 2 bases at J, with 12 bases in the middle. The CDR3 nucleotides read TGTGCCAGCAGCTTAGATTGGGCCGCCCCTGGAAACACCATATATTTT. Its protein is CASSLDWAAPGNTIYF.

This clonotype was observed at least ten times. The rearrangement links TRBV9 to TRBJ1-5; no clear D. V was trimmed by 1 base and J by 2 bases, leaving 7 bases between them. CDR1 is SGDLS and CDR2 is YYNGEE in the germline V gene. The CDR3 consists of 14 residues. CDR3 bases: TGTGCCAGCAGCGTACAAGACGGCAATCAGCCCCAGCATTTT. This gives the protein CASSVQDGNQPQHF. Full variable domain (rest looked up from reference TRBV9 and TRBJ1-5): DSGVTQTPKHLITATGQRVTLRCSPRSGDLSVYWYQQSLDQGLQFLIQYYNGEERAKGNILERFSAQQFPDLHSELNLSSLELGDSALYFCASSVQDGNQPQHFGDGTRLSIL.

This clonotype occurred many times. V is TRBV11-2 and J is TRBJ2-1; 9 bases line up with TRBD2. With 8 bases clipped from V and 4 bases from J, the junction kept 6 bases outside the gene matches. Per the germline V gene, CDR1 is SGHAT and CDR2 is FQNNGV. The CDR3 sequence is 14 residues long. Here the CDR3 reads CASSGLAGYNEQFF. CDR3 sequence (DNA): TGTGCCAGCTCAGGGCTAGCGGGATACAATGAGCAGTTCTTC.

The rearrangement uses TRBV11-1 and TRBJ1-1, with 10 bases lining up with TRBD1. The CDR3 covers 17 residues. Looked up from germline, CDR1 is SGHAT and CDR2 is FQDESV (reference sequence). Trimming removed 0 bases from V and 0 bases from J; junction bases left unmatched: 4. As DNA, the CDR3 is TGTGCCAGCAGCTTAGCCCCGGACAGGGGGATGAACACTGAAGCTTTCTTT. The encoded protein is CASSLAPDRGMNTEAFF.

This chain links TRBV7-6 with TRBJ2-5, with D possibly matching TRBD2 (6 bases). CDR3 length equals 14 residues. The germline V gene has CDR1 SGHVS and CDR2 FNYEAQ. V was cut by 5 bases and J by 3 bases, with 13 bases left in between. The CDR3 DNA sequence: TGTGCCAGCAGCCCCACCTTAGCGGAAGAGACCCAGTACTTC. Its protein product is CASSPTLAEETQYF.

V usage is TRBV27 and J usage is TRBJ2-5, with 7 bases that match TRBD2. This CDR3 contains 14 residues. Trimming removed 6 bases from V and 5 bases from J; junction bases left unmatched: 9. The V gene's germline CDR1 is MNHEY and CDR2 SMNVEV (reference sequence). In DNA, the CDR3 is TGTGCCAGCAGGACCACGGGGGGACTCGAGACCCAGTACTTC. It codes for CASRTTGGLETQYF.

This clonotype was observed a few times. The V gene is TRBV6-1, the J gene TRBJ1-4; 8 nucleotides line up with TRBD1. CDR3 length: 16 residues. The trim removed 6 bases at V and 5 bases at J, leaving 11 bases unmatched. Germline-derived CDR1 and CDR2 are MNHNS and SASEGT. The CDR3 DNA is TGTGCCAGCAGACTAGGGACAGGAGGTGTAAATGAAAAACTGTTTTTT. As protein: CASRLGTGGVNEKLFF.

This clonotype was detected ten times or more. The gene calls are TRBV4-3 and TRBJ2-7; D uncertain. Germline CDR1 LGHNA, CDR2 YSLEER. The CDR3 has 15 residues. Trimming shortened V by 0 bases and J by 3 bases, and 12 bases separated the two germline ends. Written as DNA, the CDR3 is TGCGCCAGCAGCCAAGATCGGACGGTCTTCTACGAGCAGTACTTC. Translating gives CASSQDRTVFYEQYF.

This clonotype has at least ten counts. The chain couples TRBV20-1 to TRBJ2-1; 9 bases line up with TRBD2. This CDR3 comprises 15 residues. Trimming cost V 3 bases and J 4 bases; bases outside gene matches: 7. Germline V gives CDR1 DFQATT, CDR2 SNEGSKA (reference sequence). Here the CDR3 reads CSASRGTSWYNEQFF. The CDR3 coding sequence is TGCAGTGCTAGCCGCGGGACTAGCTGGTACAATGAGCAGTTCTTC.

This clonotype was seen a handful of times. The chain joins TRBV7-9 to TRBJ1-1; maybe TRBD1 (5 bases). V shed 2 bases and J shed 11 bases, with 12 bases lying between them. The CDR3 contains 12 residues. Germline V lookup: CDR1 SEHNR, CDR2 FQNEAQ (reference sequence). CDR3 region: CASSLSGFQAFF. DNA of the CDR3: TGTGCCAGCAGCTTATCAGGGTTTCAGGCTTTCTTT.

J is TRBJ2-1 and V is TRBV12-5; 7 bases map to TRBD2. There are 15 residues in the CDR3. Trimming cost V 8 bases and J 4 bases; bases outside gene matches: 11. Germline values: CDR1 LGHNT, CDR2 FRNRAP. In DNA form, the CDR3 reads TGTGCTAGTTTTCCGGGGAGGGCCTCTTACAATGAGCAGTTCTTC. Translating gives CASFPGRASYNEQFF.

CDR3 DNA: TGTGCCTGGAGTGACACGGGAAGGGCCCCTGAAGCTTTCTTT. It specifies CAWSDTGRAPEAFF. The rearrangement joins TRBV30 to TRBJ1-1, with D hard to call. The CDR3 runs 14 residues. Germline CDR1 is GTSNPN and CDR2 is SVGIG (reference sequence). Trimming shortened V by 1 base and J by 6 bases, and 15 bases separated the two germline ends.

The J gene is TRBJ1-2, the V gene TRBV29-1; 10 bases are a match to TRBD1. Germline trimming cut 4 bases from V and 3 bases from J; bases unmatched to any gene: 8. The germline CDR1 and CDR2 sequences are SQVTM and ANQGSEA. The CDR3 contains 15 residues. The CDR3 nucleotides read TGCAGCGTTGCCTCGGGGACAGGGGAGGACTATGGCTACACCTTC. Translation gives CSVASGTGEDYGYTF.

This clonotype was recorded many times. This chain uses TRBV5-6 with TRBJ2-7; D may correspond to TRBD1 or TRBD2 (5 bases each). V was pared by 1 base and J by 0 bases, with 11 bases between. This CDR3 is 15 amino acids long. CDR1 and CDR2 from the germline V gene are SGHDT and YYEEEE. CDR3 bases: TGTGCCAGCAGCTTGATTTGGGACGGCTCCTACGAGCAGTACTTC. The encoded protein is CASSLIWDGSYEQYF. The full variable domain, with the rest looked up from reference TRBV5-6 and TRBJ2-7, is DAGVTQSPTHLIKTRGQQVTLRCSPKSGHDTVSWYQQALGQGPQFIFQYYEEEERQRGNFPDRFSGHQFPNYSSELNVNALLLGDSALYLCASSLIWDGSYEQYFGPGTRLTVT.

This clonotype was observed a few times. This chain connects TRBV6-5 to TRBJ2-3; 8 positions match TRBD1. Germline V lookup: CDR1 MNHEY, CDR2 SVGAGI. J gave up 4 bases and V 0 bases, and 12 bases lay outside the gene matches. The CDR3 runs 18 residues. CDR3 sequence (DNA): TGTGCCAGCAGTTACTCGATAGGAGGCGGACAGGGTGCAGATACGCAGTATTTT. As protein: CASSYSIGGGQGADTQYF.

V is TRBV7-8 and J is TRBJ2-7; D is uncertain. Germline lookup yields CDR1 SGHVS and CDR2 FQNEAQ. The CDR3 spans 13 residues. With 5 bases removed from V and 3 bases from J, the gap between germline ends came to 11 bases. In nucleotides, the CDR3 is TGTGCCAGCAGCCCCCGTGGGGTCTACGAGCAGTACTTC. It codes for CASSPRGVYEQYF.

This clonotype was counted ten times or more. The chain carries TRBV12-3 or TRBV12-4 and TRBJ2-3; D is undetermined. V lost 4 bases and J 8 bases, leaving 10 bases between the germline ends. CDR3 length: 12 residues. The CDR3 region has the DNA TGTGCCAGCAGTTCGACTTTGGTTACGCAGTATTTT. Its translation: CASSSTLVTQYF.

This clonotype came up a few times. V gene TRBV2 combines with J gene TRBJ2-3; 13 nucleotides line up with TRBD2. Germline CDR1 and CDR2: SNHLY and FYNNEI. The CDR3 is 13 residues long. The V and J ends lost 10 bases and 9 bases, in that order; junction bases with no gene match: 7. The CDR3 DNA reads TGTGCCACCGGACTAGCGGGAGACCAGACGCAGTATTTT. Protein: CATGLAGDQTQYF.

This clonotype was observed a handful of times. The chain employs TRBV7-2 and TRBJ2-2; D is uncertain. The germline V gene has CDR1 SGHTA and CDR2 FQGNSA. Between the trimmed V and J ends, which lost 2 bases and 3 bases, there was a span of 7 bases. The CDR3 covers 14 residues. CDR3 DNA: TGTGCCAGCAGCTTATCACGGTACACCGGGGAGCTGTTTTTT. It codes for CASSLSRYTGELFF.